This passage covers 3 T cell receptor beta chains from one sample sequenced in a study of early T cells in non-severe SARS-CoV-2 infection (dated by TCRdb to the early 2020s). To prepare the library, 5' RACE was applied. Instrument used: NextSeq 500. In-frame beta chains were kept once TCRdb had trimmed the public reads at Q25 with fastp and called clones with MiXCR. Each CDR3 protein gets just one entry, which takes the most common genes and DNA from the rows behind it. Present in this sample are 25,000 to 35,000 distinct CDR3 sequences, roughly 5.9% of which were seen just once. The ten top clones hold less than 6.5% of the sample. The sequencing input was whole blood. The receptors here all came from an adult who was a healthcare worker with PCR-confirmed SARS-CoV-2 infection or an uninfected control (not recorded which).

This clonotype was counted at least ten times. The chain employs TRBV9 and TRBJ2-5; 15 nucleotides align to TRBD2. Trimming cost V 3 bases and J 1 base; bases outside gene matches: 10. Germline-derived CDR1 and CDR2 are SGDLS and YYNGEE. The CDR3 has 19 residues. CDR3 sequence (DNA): TGTGCCAGCAGCGGGATGCCGGGACTAGCGGGAGGCAGCCAAGAGACCCAGTACTTC. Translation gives CASSGMPGLAGGSQETQYF.

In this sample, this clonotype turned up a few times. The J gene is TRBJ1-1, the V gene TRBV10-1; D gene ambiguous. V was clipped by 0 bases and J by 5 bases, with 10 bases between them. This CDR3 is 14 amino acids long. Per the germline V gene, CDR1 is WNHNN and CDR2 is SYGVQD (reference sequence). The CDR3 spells CASSESGYGTEAFF. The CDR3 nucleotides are TGCGCCAGCAGTGAGTCTGGGTACGGAACTGAAGCTTTCTTT.

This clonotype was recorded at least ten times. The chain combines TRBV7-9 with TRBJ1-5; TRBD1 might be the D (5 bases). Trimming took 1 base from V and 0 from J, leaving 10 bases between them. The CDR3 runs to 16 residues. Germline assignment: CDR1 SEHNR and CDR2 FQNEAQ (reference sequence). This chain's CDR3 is CASSLGGDYSNQPQHF. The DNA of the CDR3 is TGTGCCAGCAGCTTAGGAGGGGATTATAGCAATCAGCCCCAGCATTTT.